This note documents a single T cell receptor (beta chain) sequence. Here immunoSEQ multiplex PCR was the method, and the copy in TCRdb shows in-frame clones only, minus some. The table has a few hundred thousand clones, more than 85% seen once. This specimen belongs to a study of shared T cell receptors in the human thymus. Trimming left V 1 base short and J 3 bases short, with 10 bases between. Per germline, CDR1 SGHDN and CDR2 FVKESK. The CDR3 runs 14 residues. Sequencing was done on a sample of thymocytes. The rearrangement joins TRBV14 to TRBJ2-7; D unclear. The TCR was taken from a human donor. CDR3 sequence (DNA): TGTGCCAGCAGCCAAGGGACCGTGGTCTACGAGCAGTACTTC. It specifies CASSQGTVVYEQYF.